This is a list of T cell receptor beta chains from one sample in a study of blood T cell repertoires in COVID-19. Sequenced by immunoSEQ multiplex PCR; TCRdb stores in-frame clones only, minus some. The data contain about 380,000 clones, roughly 90% of them seen just once; the ten biggest clones take up around 3%. Sequencing was done on a sample of PBMCs or T cells enriched from blood (not recorded which). The receptor source for this set is a woman in her 30s who had recovered from COVID-19. CDR3s include the opening cysteine and the closing phenylalanine or tryptophan. D genes are given only for firm matches. Size tells how often a clone was seen (once, few, many) or the class of an expanded clone, and some rows leave it out.

abundance,d_gene,v_gene,j_gene,CDR3nt,CDR3aa
once,NA,TRBV7-8,TRBJ1-5,TGTGCCAGCAGCTTTAGAGGTCAGCCCCAGCATTTT,CASSFRGQPQHF
NA,NA,TRBV6-5,TRBJ2-7,TGTGCCAGCATCTACCGAGGGGAGCAGTACTTC,CASIYRGEQYF
NA,NA,TRBV7-9,TRBJ1-1,TGTGCCAGCAGCCCGACAGGCGACGATAGGTACACTGAAGCTTTCTTT,CASSPTGDDRYTEAFF
NA,NA,TRBV5-1,TRBJ2-2,TGCGCCAGCAGCCTATTAAGACAACCCACCGGGGAGCTGTTTTTT,CASSLLRQPTGELFF
NA,TRBD2,TRBV5-4,TRBJ2-7,TGTGCCAGCAGCTCCCTAGCGGGGGGTACAACCTACGAGCAGTACTTC,CASSSLAGGTTYEQYF
NA,TRBD1,TRBV7-2,TRBJ2-5,TGTGCCAGCAGCGCACAGGGGGCTCGAGAGACCCAGTACTTC,CASSAQGARETQYF
NA,TRBD2,TRBV3-1/TRBV3-2,TRBJ2-5,TGTGCCAGCAGCCCCGCGGGGGGGCTTGAGACCCAGTACTTC,CASSPAGGLETQYF
NA,TRBD2,TRBV3-1/TRBV3-2,TRBJ2-1,TGTGCCAGCAGCCAAACGGGACTAGCGGGTTACAATGAGCAGTTCTTC,CASSQTGLAGYNEQFF
NA,NA,TRBV5-1,TRBJ2-2,TGCGCCAGCAGCTTGTCTAGTCAGGGGGGCACCGGGGAGCTGTTTTTT,CASSLSSQGGTGELFF
NA,NA,TRBV12-3/TRBV12-4,TRBJ1-6,TGTGCCAGCATGAGGCAGTATAATTCACCCCTCCACTTT,CASMRQYNSPLHF
NA,NA,TRBV4-1,TRBJ2-7,TGCGCCAGCAGCCAAGTTGTCGGGTACGAGCAGTACTTC,CASSQVVGYEQYF
NA,TRBD2,TRBV5-4,TRBJ2-3,TGTGCCAGCAGCCTGGGACTAGCGGGGGGGACAGATACGCAGTATTTT,CASSLGLAGGTDTQYF
NA,NA,TRBV7-9,TRBJ2-7,TGTGCCAGCAGCTTAGTTGTCAGAACCTACGAGCAGTACTTC,CASSLVVRTYEQYF
NA,TRBD1,TRBV19,TRBJ1-5,TGTGCCAGTAGTGGGGGACAGGGTTTCAATCAGCCCCAGCATTTT,CASSGGQGFNQPQHF
NA,NA,TRBV12-3/TRBV12-4,TRBJ2-5,TGTGCCAGCAGTCCGACTAGTCGGGAGACCCAGTACTTC,CASSPTSRETQYF
NA,TRBD1,TRBV4-1,TRBJ1-1,TGCGCCAGCAGCCAGCCGACAGGGGACCTTAACACTGAAGCTTTCTTT,CASSQPTGDLNTEAFF
NA,TRBD2,TRBV7-3,TRBJ2-1,TGTGCCAGCAGCCCCCTAGCGGGGCTTTATAATGAGCAGTTCTTC,CASSPLAGLYNEQFF
NA,TRBD1,TRBV6-5,TRBJ1-2,TGTGCCAGCACCTCCAGGACAGGGGCTAACTATGGCTACACCTTC,CASTSRTGANYGYTF